The sequence of this T cell receptor (beta chain) was determined in a study of early T cells in non-severe SARS-CoV-2 infection. For the study at large: Bulk RNA from unsorted whole blood was sequenced; chains were unpaired. Whole-study results and caveats: VDJdb-based matching was biased toward anti-spike CD8 responses and missed private and CD4 specificities.

Germline V lookup: CDR1 MDHEN, CDR2 SYDVKM. The CDR3 covers 13 residues. The V and J ends lost 2 bases and 8 bases, in that order; junction bases with no gene match: 3. The table lists this clonotype with many counts. The antigen is undetermined. Unique molecular identifiers (one per individual cDNA molecule) were attached. From the 5' RACE reads, TCRdb called clonotypes with MiXCR, one entry per CDR3 protein. The sample lists over 60,000 distinct CDR3 sequences, about 9% occurring once. The sequenced material came from whole blood. This receptor was obtained from an adult who was a healthcare worker with PCR-confirmed SARS-CoV-2 infection or an uninfected control (not recorded which). This chain connects TRBV28 to TRBJ1-1; 9 bases line up with TRBD1. Here the CDR3 DNA reads TGTGCCAGCAGTTTAAACAGGGGGCGGGAAGCTTTCTTT. It specifies CASSLNRGREAFF.